A single sample is the source of the 31 T cell receptor beta chains below, sequenced in a study of T-cell memory formation after mild COVID-19. One entry per CDR3 protein results from TCRdb running MiXCR on the 5' RACE reads. This table holds about 610,000 distinct CDR3 sequences, roughly 17% found once. Sequenced material: PBMCs or a T cell subset sorted from them (not recorded which). The receptors were gathered from an adult woman who had mild COVID-19 (a few samples of this study predate the infection). Cell type and time point are not known.

The chain employs TRBV5-1 and TRBJ2-3; tentatively, D is TRBD1 (5 bases). Germline V gene sequence: CDR1 SGHRS, CDR2 YFSETQ. V was shortened by 0 bases and J by 5 bases, with 13 bases between the two germline ends. The CDR3 sequence is 15 residues long. CDR3 residues: CASSLDRPQKDTQYF. As DNA, the CDR3 is TGCGCCAGCAGCTTGGACAGGCCGCAGAAAGATACGCAGTATTTT.

The CDR3 sequence is CASRQREGRDTQYF. For the CDR3, the DNA is TGTGCCAGCAGGCAGCGGGAGGGCCGAGATACGCAGTATTTT. The rearrangement links TRBV7-2 to TRBJ2-3, with TRBD2 identical over 10 bases. V lost 6 bases to trimming and J lost 5 bases; unmatched junction nucleotides: 5. Germline V CDR1 and CDR2: SGHTA, FQGNSA. CDR3 length: 14 residues.

This clonotype was seen more than once but under ten times. The V gene is TRBV4-3, the J gene TRBJ2-7; TRBD2 aligns across 16 bases. Per germline, CDR1 LGHNA and CDR2 YSLEER. CDR3 length equals 17 residues. The trim removed 4 bases at V and 6 bases at J, leaving 9 bases unmatched. CDR3 amino acids: CASSPDTGTSGRGEQYF. The CDR3 DNA reads TGCGCCAGCAGCCCCGACACCGGGACTAGCGGGAGGGGCGAGCAGTACTTC.

The J gene is TRBJ2-3, the V gene TRBV7-2; D is uncertain. The CDR3 has 13 amino acids. V dropped 3 bases and J dropped 2 bases, with 6 bases sitting between them. Germline V CDR1 and CDR2: SGHTA, FQGNSA. In nucleotides, the CDR3 is TGTGCCAGCAGCTTCGCTACCACAGATACGCAGTATTTT. Translation gives CASSFATTDTQYF.

The chain has TRBV20-1 and TRBJ1-5, with D maybe TRBD1 (5 bases). Trimming removed 3 bases from V and 7 bases from J, with 13 bases in between. The CDR3 is 13 residues long. Looked up from germline, CDR1 is DFQATT and CDR2 is SNEGSKA (reference sequence). CDR3 amino acids: CSASPGPSQPQHF. The CDR3 DNA sequence: TGCAGTGCTAGTCCGGGGCCCAGCCAGCCCCAGCATTTT.

This sequence joins TRBV7-8 and TRBJ2-1, with 9 bases aligning to TRBD2. V dropped 0 bases and J dropped 3; count of bases not matched to a gene: 12. Germline-derived CDR1 and CDR2 are SGHVS and FQNEAQ. This CDR3 has 19 residues. CDR3 region: CASSLARFGSGSGYNEQFF. CDR3 in DNA: TGTGCCAGCAGCTTAGCCCGCTTCGGTAGCGGGAGCGGCTACAATGAGCAGTTCTTC.

This clonotype was observed a few times. The J gene is TRBJ2-1, the V gene TRBV9, with D perhaps TRBD1 or TRBD2 (6 bases each). V dropped 0 bases and J dropped 2 bases, with 9 bases sitting between them. This CDR3 is 15 amino acids long. Germline V gene lookup returns CDR1 SGDLS and CDR2 YYNGEE. The chain's CDR3 is CASSVAGAAYNEQFF. CDR3 sequence (DNA): TGTGCCAGCAGCGTAGCGGGGGCCGCCTACAATGAGCAGTTCTTC.

This clonotype was detected only a few times. The genes are TRBV18 and TRBJ2-1, with D possibly being TRBD1 (6 bases). Germline V lookup: CDR1 KGHSH, CDR2 LQKENI. V lost 3 bases, J lost 9 bases, and 9 bases lay in between. The CDR3 is 12 amino acids. The DNA of the CDR3 is TGTGCCAGCTCACCCCAGGGGTCTGAGCAGTTCTTC. It codes for CASSPQGSEQFF.

This clonotype came up many times. The rearrangement links TRBV27 to TRBJ2-7, with 10 positions matching TRBD1. CDR3 length equals 14 residues. CDR1 and CDR2 (germline): MNHEY, SMNVEV (reference sequence). V lost 6 bases and J lost 5; bases outside the gene matches: 7. The CDR3, as DNA: TGTGCCAGCAGCTCCGGGACAGGGGTTGACGAGCAGTACTTC. It specifies CASSSGTGVDEQYF.

The genes are TRBV20-1 and TRBJ1-1, with 7 bases fitting TRBD1. The trim removed 0 bases at V and 2 bases at J, leaving 6 bases unmatched. Germline V gives CDR1 DFQATT, CDR2 SNEGSKA (reference sequence). The length of the CDR3 is 15 residues. In DNA, the CDR3 is TGCAGTGCTAGAGATCTCAGGGGGTTAAACACTGAAGCTTTCTTT. Residues: CSARDLRGLNTEAFF.

This clonotype was recorded at least ten times. This chain joins TRBV12-3 or TRBV12-4 and TRBJ2-7; TRBD1 agrees at 9 bases. This CDR3 has 16 residues. V was pared by 3 bases and J by 5 bases, with 11 bases of the junction left unmatched. The CDR3 sequence: CASSFYRGPTGDEQYF. The CDR3 DNA follows: TGTGCCAGCAGTTTCTACAGGGGGCCGACGGGGGACGAGCAGTACTTC.

The chain uses TRBV6-2 or TRBV6-3 and TRBJ1-5; D might be TRBD1 (5 bases). Trimming stripped 2 bases from V and 3 bases from J, with 11 bases between. Germline V gene sequence: CDR1 MNHEY, CDR2 SVGEGT. The CDR3 covers 15 residues. CDR3 protein: CASSYADSLNQPQHF. The CDR3 bases are TGTGCCAGCAGTTACGCAGACAGCCTCAATCAGCCCCAGCATTTT.

This rearrangement joins TRBV27 to TRBJ1-5, with D uncertain. V shed 1 base and J shed 4 bases, with 8 bases lying between them. The CDR3 extends over 14 amino acids. CDR1 is MNHEY and CDR2 is SMNVEV in the germline V gene (reference sequence). This CDR3 reads CASSLLQFNQPQHF. In nucleotides, the CDR3 is TGTGCCAGCAGTTTATTACAGTTTAATCAGCCCCAGCATTTT.

This clonotype was seen a handful of times. J is TRBJ1-2 and V is TRBV6-5, with a tentative D call TRBD1 (5 bases). CDR3 length equals 17 residues. Trimming cost V 6 bases and J 8 bases, with 28 bases left between them. From germline, CDR1 is MNHEY and CDR2 SVGAGI. CDR3 sequence: CASSQRDSRGRLLGYTF. The CDR3 coding sequence is TGTGCCAGCAGCCAACGGGACTCTAGAGGGAGGCTTTTAGGCTACACCTTC.

The chain combines TRBV19 with TRBJ1-1, with D possibly matching TRBD1 (5 bases). This CDR3 has 18 residues. V dropped 3 bases and J dropped 0 bases, with 20 bases sitting between them. The germline CDR1 and CDR2 sequences are LNHDA and SQIVND (reference sequence). The CDR3 DNA is TGTGCCAGTAGTATTAAACTGATCAGGGCACACATGAACACTGAAGCTTTCTTT. This translates into CASSIKLIRAHMNTEAFF.

This clonotype was detected only a few times. No conserved phenylalanine or tryptophan is present at the end of the CDR3, so a read error is the likely explanation. The limits of the CDR3 on the DNA are not certain, so only TCRdb's listed CDR3 is given. The chain links TRBV21-1 to TRBJ2-7; the table's TRBD1 call for D was not verified on the DNA. TRBV21-1 is a pseudogene segment. The CDR3 is 11 amino acids in total, end residues counted. CDR3 loop: CASNNATGPPD.

In its sample, this clonotype was seen a few times. This chain links TRBV19 with TRBJ1-6, with a tentative D call TRBD1 (5 bases). Looked up from germline, CDR1 is LNHDA and CDR2 is SQIVND (reference sequence). V was pared by 9 bases and J by 6 bases, with 15 bases between. This CDR3 region has 14 residues. Here the CDR3 DNA reads TGTGCCAGCATAGGCCGGGGCCTTAATTCACCCCTCCACTTT. This gives the protein CASIGRGLNSPLHF.

This chain connects TRBV18 to TRBJ2-1; 10 nucleotides agree with TRBD2. The germline V gene encodes CDR1 KGHSH and CDR2 LQKENI. This CDR3 contains 17 residues. V was clipped by 3 bases and J by 1 base; unmatched bases: 6. This CDR3 reads CASSPGTSAPSYNEQFF. The DNA for the CDR3 is TGTGCCAGCTCACCGGGGACTAGCGCCCCATCCTACAATGAGCAGTTCTTC.

This clonotype showed up just a few times. The J gene is TRBJ1-1, the V gene TRBV5-1, with TRBD1 matching 7 bases. Germline CDR1 reads SGHRS; CDR2 reads YFSETQ. V was clipped by 4 bases and J by 4 bases; unmatched bases: 7. The CDR3 sequence is 14 residues long. The chain's CDR3 is CASSNDRVGTEAFF. In DNA form, the CDR3 reads TGCGCCAGCAGCAATGACAGGGTCGGCACTGAAGCTTTCTTT. The full variable domain, its missing parts supplied by reference TRBV5-1 and TRBJ1-1, is KAGVTQTPRYLIKTRGQQVTLSCSPISGHRSVSWYQQTPGQGLQFLFEYFSETQRNKGNFPGRFSGRQFSNSRSEMNVSTLELGDSALYLCASSNDRVGTEAFFGQGTRLTVV.

V is TRBV29-1 and J is TRBJ2-1, with D maybe TRBD2 (6 bases). Looked up from germline, CDR1 is SQVTM and CDR2 is ANQGSEA. The V end was cut by 5 bases, the J end by 2 bases, with 16 bases between. The CDR3 extends over 15 amino acids. Here the CDR3 reads CSVRSRRGTYNEQFF. CDR3 DNA: TGCAGCGTTCGATCGCGGAGGGGTACCTACAATGAGCAGTTCTTC.

This clonotype was recorded once. The chain has TRBV29-1 and TRBJ1-2; D is possibly TRBD1 (6 bases). Trimming removed 0 bases at V and 8 bases at J, with 10 bases between. This CDR3 is built from 12 residues. The germline V gene has CDR1 SQVTM and CDR2 ANQGSEA. The CDR3 nucleotides are TGCAGCGTTGAAGAGACAGGCGTGGGCTACACCTTC. Protein: CSVEETGVGYTF.

The rearrangement joins TRBV7-2 to TRBJ1-1; 10 bases line up with TRBD1. Germline V gene sequence: CDR1 SGHTA, CDR2 FQGNSA. The CDR3 totals 15 residues. The J segment lost 3 bases and the V segment lost 8 bases, leaving 9 bases of the junction unmatched. This chain's CDR3 is CASRNPGTGDTEAFF. CDR3 DNA sequence: TGTGCCAGCCGGAACCCCGGGACAGGGGACACTGAAGCTTTCTTT. Combining the CDR3 with reference TRBV7-2 and TRBJ1-1 gives the whole variable domain GAGVSQSPSNKVTEKGKDVELRCDPISGHTALYWYRQSLGQGLEFLIYFQGNSAPDKSGLPSDRFSAERTGGSVSTLTIQRTQQEDSAVYLCASRNPGTGDTEAFFGQGTRLTVV.

This clonotype has a handful of counts. The V call is TRBV2, the J call TRBJ2-1; 12 nucleotides line up with TRBD2. J was trimmed by 7 bases and V by 4 bases; bases with no gene match: 5. This CDR3 contains 15 residues. Germline CDR1 is SNHLY and CDR2 is FYNNEI. This chain's CDR3 is CASSATSGSWNEQFF. For the CDR3, the DNA is TGTGCCAGCAGTGCGACTAGCGGGAGTTGGAATGAGCAGTTCTTC.

J is TRBJ2-1 and V is TRBV6-2 or TRBV6-3, with D unresolved. The CDR3 length is 14 residues. Germline V lookup: CDR1 MNHEY, CDR2 SVGEGT. V was cut by 9 bases and J by 8 bases, with 20 bases left in between. This chain's CDR3 is CASMGKVEFDEQFF. CDR3 nucleotide sequence: TGTGCCAGTATGGGAAAGGTCGAGTTCGATGAGCAGTTCTTC.

This clonotype has just a few counts. The rearrangement uses TRBV5-1 and TRBJ2-5; D gene uncertain. The CDR3 sequence is 13 residues long. The V gene's germline CDR1 is SGHRS and CDR2 YFSETQ. V gave up 1 base and J gave up 3 bases, with 7 bases separating them. The CDR3 is CASSLLYEETQYF. In DNA form, the CDR3 reads TGCGCCAGCAGCTTGCTCTATGAAGAGACCCAGTACTTC.

V usage is TRBV29-1 and J usage is TRBJ2-1; the D is unclear. Looked up from germline, CDR1 is SQVTM and CDR2 is ANQGSEA. Trimming stripped 6 bases from V and 10 bases from J, with 13 bases between. CDR3 length equals 11 residues. The CDR3 DNA sequence: TGCAGCGTCGGATTGGACGTAGAGCAGTTCTTC. Protein product: CSVGLDVEQFF.

This clonotype was found once. The V gene is TRBV3-1, the J gene TRBJ2-1, with D possibly being TRBD1 (7 bases). V was clipped by 1 base and J by 8 bases, with 18 bases between them. The CDR3 sequence is 16 residues long. The germline V gene encodes CDR1 LGHDT and CDR2 YNNKEL (reference sequence). The CDR3 region is CASSQGSGGGSYEQFF. CDR3 bases: TGTGCCAGCAGCCAAGGTAGTGGAGGGGGCAGCTATGAGCAGTTCTTC.

The V call is TRBV19, the J call TRBJ2-3; D is unresolved. Germline CDR1 is LNHDA and CDR2 is SQIVND (reference sequence). V was cut by 9 bases and J by 0 bases, with 10 bases left in between. There are 13 residues in the CDR3. The CDR3 region has the DNA TGTGCCAGCCAGACACTTAGCACAGATACGCAGTATTTT. It codes for CASQTLSTDTQYF.

This clonotype showed up just a few times. CDR3 DNA: TGTGCCAGCAGCTTAGTCGAAAGCGTCCAAGAGACCCAGTACTTC. Its protein is CASSLVESVQETQYF. This chain uses TRBV11-2 with TRBJ2-5; D ambiguous. This CDR3 has 15 amino acids. Germline V CDR1 and CDR2: SGHAT, FQNNGV. V lost 1 base and J lost 1, with 10 bases in between.

The sample holds a few counts of this clonotype. The rearrangement links TRBV12-3 or TRBV12-4 to TRBJ2-1, with 7 bases that match TRBD1. With V trimmed by 4 bases and J by 7 bases, 10 bases remained unmatched. The CDR3 length is 15 residues. The CDR3 region is CASSWFVGQKNEQFF. The CDR3 coding sequence is TGTGCCAGCAGTTGGTTTGTGGGACAGAAGAATGAGCAGTTCTTC.

V and J are TRBV4-2 and TRBJ2-5; 8 nucleotides agree with TRBD2. After removal of 0 bases from V and 3 bases from J, the junction contained 15 bases not matched to a gene. CDR3 size: 19 residues. Looked up from germline, CDR1 is LGHNA and CDR2 is YNFKEQ. The CDR3 loop reads CASSQDARRRAGGEETQYF. CDR3 DNA: TGTGCCAGCAGCCAAGATGCCAGGCGGAGGGCGGGGGGAGAAGAGACCCAGTACTTC.